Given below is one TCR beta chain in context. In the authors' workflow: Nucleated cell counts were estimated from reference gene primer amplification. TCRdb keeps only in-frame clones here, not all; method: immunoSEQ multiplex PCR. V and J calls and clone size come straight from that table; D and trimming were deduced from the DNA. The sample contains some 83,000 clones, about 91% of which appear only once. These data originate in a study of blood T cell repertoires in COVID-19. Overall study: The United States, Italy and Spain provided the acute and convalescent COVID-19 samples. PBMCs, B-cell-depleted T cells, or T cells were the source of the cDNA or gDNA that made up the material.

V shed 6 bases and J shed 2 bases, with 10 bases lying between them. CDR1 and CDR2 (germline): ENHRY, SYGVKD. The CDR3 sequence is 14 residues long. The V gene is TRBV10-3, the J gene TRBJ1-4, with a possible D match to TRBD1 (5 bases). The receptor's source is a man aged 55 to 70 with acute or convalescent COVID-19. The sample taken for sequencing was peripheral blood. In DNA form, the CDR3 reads TGTGCCATCAGCGCAGGGATGACTAATGAAAAACTGTTTTTT. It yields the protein CAISAGMTNEKLFF.